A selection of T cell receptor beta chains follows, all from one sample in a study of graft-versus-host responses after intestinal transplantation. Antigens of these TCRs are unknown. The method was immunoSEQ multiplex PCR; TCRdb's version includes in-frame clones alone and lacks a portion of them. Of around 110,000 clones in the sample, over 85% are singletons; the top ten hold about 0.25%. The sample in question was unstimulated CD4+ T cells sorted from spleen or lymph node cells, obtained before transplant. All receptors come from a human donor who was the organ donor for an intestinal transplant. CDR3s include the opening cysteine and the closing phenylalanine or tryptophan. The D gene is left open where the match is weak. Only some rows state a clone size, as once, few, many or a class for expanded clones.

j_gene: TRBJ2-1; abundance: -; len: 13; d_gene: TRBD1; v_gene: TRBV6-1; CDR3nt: TGTGCCAGCAGCGGACAGGGTAGAAATGAGCAGTTCTTC; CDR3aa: CASSGQGRNEQFF
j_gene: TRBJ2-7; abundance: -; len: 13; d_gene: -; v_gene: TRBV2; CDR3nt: TGTGCCAGCAGGGACGGCTACTCCTACGAGCAGTACTTC; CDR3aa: CASRDGYSYEQYF
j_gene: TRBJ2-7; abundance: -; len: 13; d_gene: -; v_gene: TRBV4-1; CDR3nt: TGCGCCAGCAGCCAAGAAGAGCCAGCACGGCAGTACTTC; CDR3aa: CASSQEEPARQYF
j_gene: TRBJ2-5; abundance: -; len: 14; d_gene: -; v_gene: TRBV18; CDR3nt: TGTGCCAGCTCACCACTTCAGGGCCAAGAGACCCAGTACTTC; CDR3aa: CASSPLQGQETQYF
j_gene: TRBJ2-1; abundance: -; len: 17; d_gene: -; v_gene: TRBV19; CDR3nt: TGTGCCAGTAGTATGTCGGCCTCCTCCTATAAATACAATGAGCAGTTCTTC; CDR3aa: CASSMSASSYKYNEQFF
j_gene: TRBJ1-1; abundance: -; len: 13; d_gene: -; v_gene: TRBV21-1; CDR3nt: TGTGCCAGCAGCAAAGGAGTTGGGGTTGAAGCTTTCTTT; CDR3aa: CASSKGVGVEAFF
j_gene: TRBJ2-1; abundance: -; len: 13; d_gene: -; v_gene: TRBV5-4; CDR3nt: TGTGCCAGCAGCCAAGATACACGGGGTCGCGAGTTCTTC; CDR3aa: CASSQDTRGREFF
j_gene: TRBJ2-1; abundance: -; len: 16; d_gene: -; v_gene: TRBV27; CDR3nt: TGTGCCAGCAGTTTATGGGGGTCCAGCTCCTACAATGAGCAGTTCTTC; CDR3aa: CASSLWGSSSYNEQFF
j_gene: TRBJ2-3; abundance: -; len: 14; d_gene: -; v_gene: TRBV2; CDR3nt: TGTGCCAGCAGTGGGGATGGGTACCCAGATACGCAGTATTTT; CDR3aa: CASSGDGYPDTQYF
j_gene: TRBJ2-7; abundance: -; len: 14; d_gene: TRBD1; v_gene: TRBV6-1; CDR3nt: TGTGCCAGCAGTGAAGGAGGGGGCCTGAACGAGCAGTACTTC; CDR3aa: CASSEGGGLNEQYF
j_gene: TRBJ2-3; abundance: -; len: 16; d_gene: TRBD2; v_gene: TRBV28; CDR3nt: TGTGCCAGCAGTCCGACTAGCGGTTATAGCACAGATACGCAGTATTTT; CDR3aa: CASSPTSGYSTDTQYF
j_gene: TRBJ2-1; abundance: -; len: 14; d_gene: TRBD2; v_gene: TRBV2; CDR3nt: TGTGCCAGCAGTGAAGCGGAGCGGGGGAATGAGCAGTTCTTC; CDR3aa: CASSEAERGNEQFF
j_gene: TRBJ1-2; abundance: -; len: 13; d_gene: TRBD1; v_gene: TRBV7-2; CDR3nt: TGTGCCAGCAGCCCCCAGGGGGGGGATGGCTACACCTTC; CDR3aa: CASSPQGGDGYTF
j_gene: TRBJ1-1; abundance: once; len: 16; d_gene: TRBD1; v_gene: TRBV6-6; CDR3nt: TGTGCCAGCAGCCGACTCGGACAGGGCATGAACACTGAAGCTTTCTTT; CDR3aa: CASSRLGQGMNTEAFF
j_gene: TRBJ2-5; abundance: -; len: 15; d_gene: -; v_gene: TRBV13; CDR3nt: TGTGCCAGCACCCATCGGCGGGCCTCCTTGGTGACCCAGTACTTC; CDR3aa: CASTHRRASLVTQYF
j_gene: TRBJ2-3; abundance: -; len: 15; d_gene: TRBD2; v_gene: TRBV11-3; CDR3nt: TGTGCCAGCAGCTTAGGAGCGGGAGGCACAGATACGCAGTATTTT; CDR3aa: CASSLGAGGTDTQYF
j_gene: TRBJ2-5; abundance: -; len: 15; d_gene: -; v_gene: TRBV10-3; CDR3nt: TGTGCCATCAGTGAGTCTCAAAGCGGTCAAGAGACCCAGTACTTC; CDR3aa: CAISESQSGQETQYF
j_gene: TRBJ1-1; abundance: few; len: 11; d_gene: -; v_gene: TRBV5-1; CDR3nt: TGCGCCAGCAGCTGGGACACTGAAGCTTTCTTT; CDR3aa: CASSWDTEAFF
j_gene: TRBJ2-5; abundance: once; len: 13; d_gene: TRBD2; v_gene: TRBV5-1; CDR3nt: TGCGCCAGCAGCTTGCTGGGGGGGGAGACCCAGTACTTC; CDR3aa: CASSLLGGETQYF
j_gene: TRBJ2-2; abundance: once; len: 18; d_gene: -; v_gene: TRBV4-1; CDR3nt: TGCGCCAGCAGCCAAGAGGTGCCCAGAGTTCTGGGCACCGGGGAGCTGTTTTTT; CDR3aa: CASSQEVPRVLGTGELFF
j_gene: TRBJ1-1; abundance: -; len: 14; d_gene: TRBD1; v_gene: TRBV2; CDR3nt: TGTGCCAGCAGTCTGGGACAGGGGAACACTGAAGCTTTCTTT; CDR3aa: CASSLGQGNTEAFF
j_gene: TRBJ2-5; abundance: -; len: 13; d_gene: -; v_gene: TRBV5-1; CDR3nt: TGCGCCAGCAGCTTGGGAGGGTCTGAGACCCAGTACTTC; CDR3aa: CASSLGGSETQYF
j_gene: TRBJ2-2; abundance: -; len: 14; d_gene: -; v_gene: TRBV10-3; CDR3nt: TGTGCCATCAAGGGGGACCCAAACACCGGGGAGCTGTTTTTT; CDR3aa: CAIKGDPNTGELFF
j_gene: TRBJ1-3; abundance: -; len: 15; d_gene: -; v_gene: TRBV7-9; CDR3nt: TGTGCCAGCAGCTTAGTACCGGAGTCTGGAAACACCATATATTTT; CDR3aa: CASSLVPESGNTIYF
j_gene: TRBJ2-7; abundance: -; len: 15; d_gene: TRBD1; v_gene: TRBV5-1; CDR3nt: TGCGCCAGCAGCTTATCCGGGACAGGGCCATACGAGCAGTACTTC; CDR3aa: CASSLSGTGPYEQYF
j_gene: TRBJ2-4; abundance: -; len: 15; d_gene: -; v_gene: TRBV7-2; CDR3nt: TGTGCCAGCAGCTCGCCACACTTAGCCAAAAACATTCAGTACTTC; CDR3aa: CASSSPHLAKNIQYF
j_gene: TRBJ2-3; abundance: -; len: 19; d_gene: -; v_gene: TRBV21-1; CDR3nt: TGTGCCAGCAGCATAGGGGCGGGTAGCGGGAGTATTAAGACAGATACGCAGTATTTT; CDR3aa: CASSIGAGSGSIKTDTQYF
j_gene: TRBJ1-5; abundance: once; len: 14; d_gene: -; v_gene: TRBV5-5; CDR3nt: TGTGCCAGCAGCTTGGAGTCCGGGGACCAGCCCCAGCATTTT; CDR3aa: CASSLESGDQPQHF
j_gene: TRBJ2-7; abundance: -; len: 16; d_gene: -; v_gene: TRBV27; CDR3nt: TGTGCCAGCAGTCCTGTTAGCAGGGATATTATCTACGAGCAGTACTTC; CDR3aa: CASSPVSRDIIYEQYF
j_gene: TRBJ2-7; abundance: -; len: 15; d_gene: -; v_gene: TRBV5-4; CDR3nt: TGTGCCAGCAGTCAAAAATCCGGGCCGGGGGACGAGCAGTACTTC; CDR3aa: CASSQKSGPGDEQYF
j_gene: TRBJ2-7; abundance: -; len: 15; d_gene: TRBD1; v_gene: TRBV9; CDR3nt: TGTGCCAGCAGCGAAAGGACAGGGGTGGGCTACGAGCAGTACTTC; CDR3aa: CASSERTGVGYEQYF
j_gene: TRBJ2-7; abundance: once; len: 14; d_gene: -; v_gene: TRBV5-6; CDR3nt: TGTGCCAGCACCTCGGACGCACAGTCCTACGAGCAGTACTTC; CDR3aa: CASTSDAQSYEQYF
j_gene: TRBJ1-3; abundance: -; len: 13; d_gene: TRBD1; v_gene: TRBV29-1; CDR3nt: TGCAGCGTCGAGACAGGGGTGAAAAACACCATATATTTT; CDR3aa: CSVETGVKNTIYF
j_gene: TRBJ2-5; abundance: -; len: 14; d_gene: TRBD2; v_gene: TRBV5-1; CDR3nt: TGCGCCAGCAGCTTCTTAGCGGGAGAAGAGACCCAGTACTTC; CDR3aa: CASSFLAGEETQYF
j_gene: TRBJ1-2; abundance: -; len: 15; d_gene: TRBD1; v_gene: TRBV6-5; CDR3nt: TGTGCCAGCAGTTACTCGAACAGGGGGAACTATGGCTACACCTTC; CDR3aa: CASSYSNRGNYGYTF
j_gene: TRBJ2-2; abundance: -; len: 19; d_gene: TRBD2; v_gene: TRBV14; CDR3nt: TGTGCCAGCAGCCAAATCCGGAGGGCTAGCGGGAGAGATACCGGGGAGCTGTTTTTT; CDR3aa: CASSQIRRASGRDTGELFF
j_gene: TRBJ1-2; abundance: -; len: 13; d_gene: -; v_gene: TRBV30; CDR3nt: TGTGCCTGGAGTGGACGGTTGAACTATGGCTACACCTTC; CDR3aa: CAWSGRLNYGYTF
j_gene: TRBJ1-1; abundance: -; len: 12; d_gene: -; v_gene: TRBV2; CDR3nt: TGTGCCAGCAGTGAGGGAGGCAGCAAAGCTTTCTTT; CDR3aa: CASSEGGSKAFF
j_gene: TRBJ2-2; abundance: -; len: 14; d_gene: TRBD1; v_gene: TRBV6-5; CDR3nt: TGTGCCAGCACCGCGACAGGGACCACCGGGGAGCTGTTTTTT; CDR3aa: CASTATGTTGELFF
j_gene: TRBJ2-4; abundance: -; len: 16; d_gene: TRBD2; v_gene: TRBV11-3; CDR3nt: TGTGCCAGCAGCTCGGGGACTAGCGGGAGAAGGGACATTCAGTACTTC; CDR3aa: CASSSGTSGRRDIQYF
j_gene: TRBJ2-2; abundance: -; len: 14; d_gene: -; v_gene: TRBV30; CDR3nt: TGTGCCTGGAGTGTAGGCGTTCCGACCGGGGAGCTGTTTTTT; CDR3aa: CAWSVGVPTGELFF
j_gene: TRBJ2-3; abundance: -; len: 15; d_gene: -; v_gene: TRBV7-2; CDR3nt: TGTGCCAGCCTATGGCGGGGGCCTGACACAGATACGCAGTATTTT; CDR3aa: CASLWRGPDTDTQYF
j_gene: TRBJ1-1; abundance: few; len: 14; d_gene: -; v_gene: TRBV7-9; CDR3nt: TGTGCCAGCAGCCCCCATTTGAGGGACACTGAAGCTTTCTTT; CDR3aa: CASSPHLRDTEAFF
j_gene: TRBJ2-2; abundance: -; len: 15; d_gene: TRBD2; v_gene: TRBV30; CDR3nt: TGTGCCTGGAGTTTGGGGACTAATGGGCCCGGGGAGCTGTTTTTT; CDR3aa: CAWSLGTNGPGELFF
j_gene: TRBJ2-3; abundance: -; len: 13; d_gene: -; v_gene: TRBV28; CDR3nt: TGTGCCAGCAGTTTGGAGGACACAGATACGCAGTATTTT; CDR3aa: CASSLEDTDTQYF
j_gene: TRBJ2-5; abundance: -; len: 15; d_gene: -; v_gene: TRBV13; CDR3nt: TGTGCCAGCAGCTTAGGCCCCGGGGTTGAAGAGACCCAGTACTTC; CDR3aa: CASSLGPGVEETQYF
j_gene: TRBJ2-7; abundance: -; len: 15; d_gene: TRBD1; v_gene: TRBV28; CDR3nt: TGTGCCAGCAGTTTCCTCGACAGGGGAGGAGGCGAGCAGTACTTC; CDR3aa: CASSFLDRGGGEQYF
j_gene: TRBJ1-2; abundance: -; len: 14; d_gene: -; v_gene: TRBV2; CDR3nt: TGTGCCAGCAGGGGGGGCGTCATTAAGGATGGCTACACCTTC; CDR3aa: CASRGGVIKDGYTF
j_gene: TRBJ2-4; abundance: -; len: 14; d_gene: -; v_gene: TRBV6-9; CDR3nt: TGTGCCAGCAGTTACGGCCGGCAAAAAAACATTCAGTACTTC; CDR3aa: CASSYGRQKNIQYF
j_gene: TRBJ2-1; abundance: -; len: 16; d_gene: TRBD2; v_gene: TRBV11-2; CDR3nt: TGTGCCAGCAGCTTGTGGACTAGCGGGAGCTACAATGAGCAGTTCTTC; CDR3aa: CASSLWTSGSYNEQFF
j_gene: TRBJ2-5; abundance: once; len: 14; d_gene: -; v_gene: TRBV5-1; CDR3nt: TGCGCCAGCAGCTTGAACAGCCCCAAAGAGACCCAGTACTTC; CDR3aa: CASSLNSPKETQYF
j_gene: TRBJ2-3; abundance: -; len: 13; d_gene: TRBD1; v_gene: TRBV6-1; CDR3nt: TGTGCCTCGGGACAGCTTAGCACAGATACGCAGTATTTT; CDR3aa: CASGQLSTDTQYF
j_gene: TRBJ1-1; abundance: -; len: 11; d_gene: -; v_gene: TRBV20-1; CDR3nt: TGCAGTGCTCGGACGGTCACTGAAGCTTTCTTT; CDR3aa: CSARTVTEAFF
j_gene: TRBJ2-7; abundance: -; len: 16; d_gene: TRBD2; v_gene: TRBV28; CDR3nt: TGTGCCAGCAGTGGCCGTGGCGGGAGTCGCGCCTACGAGCAGTACTTC; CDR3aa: CASSGRGGSRAYEQYF
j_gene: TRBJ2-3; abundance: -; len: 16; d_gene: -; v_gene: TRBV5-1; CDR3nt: TGCGCCAGCAGGACATACCGGATCGGAGGGGCAGATACGCAGTATTTT; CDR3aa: CASRTYRIGGADTQYF
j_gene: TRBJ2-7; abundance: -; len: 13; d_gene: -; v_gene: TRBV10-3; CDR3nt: TGTGCCATCAGTGATTTAGCGCCGGGCGAGCAGTACTTC; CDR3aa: CAISDLAPGEQYF
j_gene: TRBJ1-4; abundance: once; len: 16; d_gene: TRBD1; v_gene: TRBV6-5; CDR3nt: TGTGCCAGCAGTTCCTCGGGACAGGGGGCCGGGGAAAAACTGTTTTTT; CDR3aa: CASSSSGQGAGEKLFF
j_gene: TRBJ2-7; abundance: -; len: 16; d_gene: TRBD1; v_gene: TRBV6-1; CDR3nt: TGTGCCAGCAGTGCGGGACAGGGGTTGTCGCTTGGCGAGCAGTACTTC; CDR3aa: CASSAGQGLSLGEQYF
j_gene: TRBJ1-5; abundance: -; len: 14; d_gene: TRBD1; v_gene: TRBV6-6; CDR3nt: TGTGCCAGCAGCAATACAGGGGTCAATCAGCCCCAGCATTTT; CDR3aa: CASSNTGVNQPQHF
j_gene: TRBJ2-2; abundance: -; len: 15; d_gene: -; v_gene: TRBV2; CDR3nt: TGTGCCAGCGGAGTAGGGGGAGGCCGGACCGGGGAGCTGTTTTTT; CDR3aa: CASGVGGGRTGELFF